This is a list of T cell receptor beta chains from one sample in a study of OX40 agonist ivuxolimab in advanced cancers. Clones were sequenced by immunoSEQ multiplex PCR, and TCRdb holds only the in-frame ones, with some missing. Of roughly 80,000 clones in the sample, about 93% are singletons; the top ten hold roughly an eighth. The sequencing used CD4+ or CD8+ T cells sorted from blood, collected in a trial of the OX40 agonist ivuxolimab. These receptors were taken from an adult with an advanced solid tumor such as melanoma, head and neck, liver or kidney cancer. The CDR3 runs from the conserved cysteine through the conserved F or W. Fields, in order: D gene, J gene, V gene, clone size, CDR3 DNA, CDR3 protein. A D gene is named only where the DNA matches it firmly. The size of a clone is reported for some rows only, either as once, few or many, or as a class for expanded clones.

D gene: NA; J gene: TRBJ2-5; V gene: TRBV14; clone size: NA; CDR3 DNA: TGTGCCAGCAGCCAAGGATGGGGGGGCGAGGAGACCCAGTACTTC; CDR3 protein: CASSQGWGGEETQYF
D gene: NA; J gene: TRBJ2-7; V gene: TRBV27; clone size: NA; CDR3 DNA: TGTGCCAGCAGTTTAGGGGCGGGCACGACAGTCTTCTCCTACGAGCAGTACTTC; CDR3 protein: CASSLGAGTTVFSYEQYF
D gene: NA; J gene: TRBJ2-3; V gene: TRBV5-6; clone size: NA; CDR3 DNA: TGTGCCAGCAGCCAGGTCGGGGCGGGAGATACGCAGTATTTT; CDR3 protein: CASSQVGAGDTQYF
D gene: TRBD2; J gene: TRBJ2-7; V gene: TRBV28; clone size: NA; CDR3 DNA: TGTGCCAGCAGTCCCCGCAGCGGGACGATCTCCTACGAGCAGTACTTC; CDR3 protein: CASSPRSGTISYEQYF
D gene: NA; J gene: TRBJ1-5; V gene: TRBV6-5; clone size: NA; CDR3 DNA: TGTGCCAGCAGCAAGACAGAGTATAGCAATCAGCCCCAGCATTTT; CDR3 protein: CASSKTEYSNQPQHF
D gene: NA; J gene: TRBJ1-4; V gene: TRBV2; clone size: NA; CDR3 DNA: TGTGCCAGCAGTGGACCCGCCGGACCGGCAACTAATGAAAAACTGTTTTTT; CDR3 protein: CASSGPAGPATNEKLFF
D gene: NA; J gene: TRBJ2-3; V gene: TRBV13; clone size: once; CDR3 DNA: TGTGCCAGCAGCTTTGGGGCAGGTGGGGTGACAGATACGCAGTATTTT; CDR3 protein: CASSFGAGGVTDTQYF
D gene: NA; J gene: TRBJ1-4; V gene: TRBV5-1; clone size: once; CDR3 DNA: TGCGCCAGCAGCTTGGAACAAGGGAAACTGTTTTTT; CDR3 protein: CASSLEQGKLFF
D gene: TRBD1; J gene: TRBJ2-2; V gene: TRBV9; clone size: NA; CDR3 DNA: TGTGCCAGCAGCACGGTAGGGGACAGGAGAAACACCGGGGAGCTGTTTTTT; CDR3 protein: CASSTVGDRRNTGELFF
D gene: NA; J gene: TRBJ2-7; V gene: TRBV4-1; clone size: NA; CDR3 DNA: TGCGCCAGCAGCCAAGTTCGGTCCGGGGGTCCCTACGAGCAGTACTTC; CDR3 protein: CASSQVRSGGPYEQYF
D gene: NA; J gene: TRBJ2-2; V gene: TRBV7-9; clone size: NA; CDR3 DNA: TGTGCCAGCAGCTTAGGGTCAGCGGTCGGGGAGCTGTTTTTT; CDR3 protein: CASSLGSAVGELFF